This TCR beta chain is drawn from a study of CD8+CD57+ T cells in acquired aplastic anemia. Study-wide background: DNA per sorted CD4+ or CD8+ sample ranged roughly 0.17 to 27.4 ug, averaging approximately 3.1 ug.

The study profiled TCR beta VDJ and CDR3 using genomic DNA as template. TCRdb reprocessed the reads with MiXCR, giving one entry per CDR3 protein. The table has roughly 290,000 distinct CDR3 sequences, 56% seen once. Study-level findings and limits: Patients had roughly 29 CD8+ CDR3 sequences in common with controls (the shared set).

The sample holds many counts of this clonotype. Its antigen is unknown. Patients chosen for sequencing had CD8+CD57+ cells that had expanded, as shown by flow cytometry. Among the patients, all had severe acquired aplastic anemia. No therapy had been given to the patients at the time of blood sampling. The CDR3 runs to 16 residues. V lost 0 bases to trimming and J lost 4 bases; unmatched junction nucleotides: 9. Germline assignment: CDR1 SGHRS and CDR2 YFSETQ. The clonotype originates from a human donor with aplastic anemia. Sequencing used sorted CD4+, CD8+, or CD8+CD57+ T cells (not recorded which) from PBMCs. This chain links TRBV5-1 with TRBJ2-7; TRBD2 matches at 8 bases. The CDR3 nucleotides are TGCGCCAGCAGCTTGGAGGGTTGGAGCGGGAGTTACGAGCAGTACTTC. Its protein is CASSLEGWSGSYEQYF.